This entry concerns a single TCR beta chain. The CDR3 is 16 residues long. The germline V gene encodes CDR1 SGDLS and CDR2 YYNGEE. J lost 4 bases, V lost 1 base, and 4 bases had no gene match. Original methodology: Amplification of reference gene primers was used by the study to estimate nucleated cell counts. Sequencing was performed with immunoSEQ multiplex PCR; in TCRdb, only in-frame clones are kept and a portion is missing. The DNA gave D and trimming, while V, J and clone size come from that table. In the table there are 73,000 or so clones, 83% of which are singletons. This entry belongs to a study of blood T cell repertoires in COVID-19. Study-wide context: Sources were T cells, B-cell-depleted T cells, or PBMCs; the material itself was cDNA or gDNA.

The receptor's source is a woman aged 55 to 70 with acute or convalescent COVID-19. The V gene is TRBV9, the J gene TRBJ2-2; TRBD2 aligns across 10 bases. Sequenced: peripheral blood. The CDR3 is CASSVSGGGGTGELFF. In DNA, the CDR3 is TGTGCCAGCAGCGTAAGCGGGGGGGGAGGCACCGGGGAGCTGTTTTTT.